Below, 6 T cell receptor beta chains from the same sample are listed, as sequenced in a study of blood T cell repertoires in COVID-19 (dated by TCRdb to the early 2020s). The library was generated by the immunoSEQ multiplex PCR assay. TCRdb limited this immuneACCESS table to in-frame rearrangements with V and J called. A share of clones is missing; checked studies link under half to unresolved V genes, and the rest is unexplained. The sample records about 210,000 clones, around 89% of which are singletons. Over 0.95% of the sample is in the top ten clones. The sequenced sample consisted of PBMCs or T cells enriched from blood (not recorded which). The receptors stem from a man aged 25-40 years who had recovered from COVID-19.

This sequence joins TRBV30 and TRBJ1-6; no reliable D call. Germline loops: CDR1 GTSNPN, CDR2 SVGIG (reference sequence). The length of the CDR3 is 13 residues. The V end was cut by 3 bases, the J end by 7 bases, with 10 bases between. The CDR3 spells CAWSPGRNSPLHF. CDR3 bases: TGTGCCTGGAGCCCCGGTAGAAATTCACCCCTCCACTTT.

The chain has TRBV14 and TRBJ1-1; the D gene is possibly TRBD1 (5 bases). The CDR3 contains 15 residues. Trimming took 5 bases from V and 1 from J, leaving 14 bases between them. CDR1 and CDR2 (germline): SGHDN, FVKESK. CDR3 nucleotides: TGTGCCAGCAGCTCAAGCAGGGTGGGGAACACTGAAGCTTTCTTT. This gives the protein CASSSSRVGNTEAFF.

The genes are TRBV13 and TRBJ2-1, with 13 positions matching TRBD2. From germline, CDR1 is PRHDT and CDR2 FYEKMQ (reference sequence). The V gene end was trimmed by 5 bases and the J gene end by 1 base; junction bases not matched to a gene: 8. This CDR3 comprises 18 residues. The DNA of the CDR3 is TGTGCCAGCAGCCCCGGGACTAGCGGGATGGGGTCCTACAATGAGCAGTTCTTC. This translates into CASSPGTSGMGSYNEQFF.

This clone was detected a few times. The J gene is TRBJ1-1, the V gene TRBV27; D is uncertain. The CDR3 consists of 13 residues. The V end was cut by 6 bases, the J end by 10 bases, with 18 bases between. Germline CDR1 is MNHEY and CDR2 is SMNVEV (reference sequence). The CDR3 sequence is CASRAYLTSGAFF. CDR3 in DNA: TGTGCCAGCAGAGCCTACCTGACATCTGGAGCTTTCTTT.

This clone is a singleton in its sample. The chain links TRBV10-3 to TRBJ2-5; D is undetermined. Germline CDR1 ENHRY, CDR2 SYGVKD. With 0 bases removed from V and 1 base from J, the gap between germline ends came to 9 bases. The CDR3 has 15 residues. The CDR3 DNA sequence: TGTGCCATCAGTGAGTCGGTTCACTTCCAAGAGACCCAGTACTTC. Encoded protein: CAISESVHFQETQYF.

The rearrangement links TRBV27 to TRBJ1-2; the D gene is possibly TRBD1 (5 bases). The CDR3 has 15 amino acids. The V gene lost 6 bases and the J gene lost 2 bases, with 16 bases spanning the gap. Germline V gives CDR1 MNHEY, CDR2 SMNVEV (reference sequence). CDR3 loop: CASSRMQGRNYGYTF. Here the CDR3 DNA reads TGTGCCAGCAGCCGAATGCAGGGAAGGAACTATGGCTACACCTTC.